A selection of T cell receptor beta chains follows, all from one sample in a study of identical twins. Via MiXCR, TCRdb re-called the 5' RACE reads, giving one row per CDR3 protein. The sample has 150,000 or so distinct CDR3 sequences; 3% to 4% are singletons. Sequenced input: memory T cells sorted from blood. All receptors come from a man aged 18-30 years in good health. The CDR3 runs from the conserved cysteine through the conserved F or W. Each record gives: V gene, D gene, J gene, clone size, CDR3 DNA, CDR3 protein. A D gene is named only where the DNA matches it firmly. The size of a clone is reported for some rows only, either as once, few or many, or as a class for expanded clones.

TRBV4-1	TRBD2	TRBJ2-3	many	TGCGCCAGCAGCCGCGTGGGACTAGTGTCGGAAAATACGCAGTATTTT	CASSRVGLVSENTQYF
TRBV6-1	-	TRBJ1-1	-	TGTGCCAGCCATCCCCGGGGCACTGAAGCTTTCTTT	CASHPRGTEAFF
TRBV10-3	TRBD1	TRBJ2-4	-	TGTGCCATCAGTCGACAGGGGTTAGACATTCAGTACTTC	CAISRQGLDIQYF
TRBV12-3/TRBV12-4	-	TRBJ1-5	many	TGTGCCAGCAGTTTAGGCGGGGGGCACGGGTTAAGCAATCAGCCCCAGCATTTT	CASSLGGGHGLSNQPQHF
TRBV5-1	TRBD1	TRBJ1-4	many	TGCGCCAGCAGCCCACGGACGACAGGGGCTGAAAAACTGTTTTTT	CASSPRTTGAEKLFF
TRBV5-1	-	TRBJ1-3	many	TGCGCCAGCAGCTTGGGCCAGGGAGGGAACACCATATATTTT	CASSLGQGGNTIYF
TRBV30	-	TRBJ1-1	-	TGTGCCTGGAGTGGCGGTTGGAACACTGAAGCTTTCTTT	CAWSGGWNTEAFF
TRBV20-1	-	TRBJ2-1	many	TGCAGTGCGGAGGGGAGGGCGCAGGGGTACAATGAGCAGTTCTTC	CSAEGRAQGYNEQFF
TRBV4-2	-	TRBJ2-6	many	TGTGCCAGCAGCCAATCCTTCCAAGGGAGCTCTGGGGCCAACGTCCTGACTTTC	CASSQSFQGSSGANVLTF
TRBV5-1	TRBD2	TRBJ2-1	many	TGCGCCAGCAGCTACGTAGCGGGAGGTCACAATGAGCAGTTCTTC	CASSYVAGGHNEQFF
TRBV5-1	-	TRBJ1-1	many	TGCGCCAGCAGCTTGGACGGTTCGGGTAACACTGAAGCTTTCTTT	CASSLDGSGNTEAFF
TRBV12-5	-	TRBJ1-1	many	TGTGCTAGTGGTTTGAGCTACCCTTTCGAAGCTTTCTTT	CASGLSYPFEAFF
TRBV25-1	TRBD1	TRBJ1-4	many	TGTGCCAGCAGTGACTCCCTAGGCAGGGGGGTAGAAAAACTGTTTTTT	CASSDSLGRGVEKLFF
TRBV5-1	TRBD2	TRBJ2-5	-	TGCGCCAGCAGGGGGGGACTAGCGGGAGAGGAGACCCAGTACTTC	CASRGGLAGEETQYF
TRBV30	-	TRBJ1-2	few	TGTGCCTGGGAACCAATTTGGAACTATGGCTACACCTTC	CAWEPIWNYGYTF
TRBV5-1	-	TRBJ2-5	many	TGCGCCAGCAGCGACCTGGTGGGACACCAAGAGACCCAGTACTTC	CASSDLVGHQETQYF
TRBV20-1	-	TRBJ2-3	many	TGCAGTGCTGCCTTGAGAAGGGAGACAGATACGCAGTATTTT	CSAALRRETDTQYF